This TCR beta chain came from a study of blood T cell repertoires in COVID-19. Study background: T cells, B-cell-depleted T cells, or PBMCs supplied cDNA or gDNA.

Sequenced by immunoSEQ multiplex PCR; TCRdb stores in-frame clones only, minus some. The table shows 85,000 to 110,000 clones, with 87% occurring only once. This clone occurred a few times. Germline trimming cut 3 bases from V and 7 bases from J; bases unmatched to any gene: 9. The CDR3 is made up of 15 amino acids. CDR1 is SGHRS, CDR2 YFSETQ, per germline. J is TRBJ1-1 and V is TRBV5-1, with 10 bases that match TRBD1. This receptor was obtained from a man aged 45-65 years in a cohort sampled during active COVID-19. The sequenced material came from peripheral blood. CDR3 DNA sequence: TGCGCCAGCAGCTGGACAGGGGGTAGTACAGGTGAAGCTTTCTTT. Its protein product is CASSWTGGSTGEAFF. Complete variable domain (other parts from reference TRBV5-1 and TRBJ1-1): KAGVTQTPRYLIKTRGQQVTLSCSPISGHRSVSWYQQTPGQGLQFLFEYFSETQRNKGNFPGRFSGRQFSNSRSEMNVSTLELGDSALYLCASSWTGGSTGEAFFGQGTRLTVV.